Following are 13 T cell receptor beta chains from one sample sequenced in a study of blood T cell repertoires in COVID-19. Assay used: immunoSEQ multiplex PCR; TCRdb lists only in-frame clones, some missing. The table records more than 300,000 clones, about nine tenths of them present only once. Material for sequencing was peripheral blood. The receptor source for this set is a woman aged 45-65 years with COVID-19, enrolled during active disease.

The V gene is TRBV23-1, the J gene TRBJ1-5, with 11 bases that match TRBD1. TRBV23-1 qualifies as an ORF whose function is uncertain. J lost 2 bases, V lost 2 bases, and 2 bases had no gene match. CDR3 length: 16 residues. The DNA of the CDR3 is TGCGCCAGCAGTCAACGGGACAGGGGGTGCAATCAGCCCCAGCATTTT. Protein: CASSQRDRGCNQPQHF.

The J gene is TRBJ2-1, the V gene TRBV5-1; D may be TRBD2 (6 bases). V was pared by 4 bases and J by 1 base, with 12 bases between. The CDR3 sequence is 15 residues long. Germline V lookup: CDR1 SGHRS, CDR2 YFSETQ. The CDR3 protein is CASSARDLSYNEQFF. CDR3 DNA sequence: TGCGCCAGCAGCGCCCGGGACTTATCCTACAATGAGCAGTTCTTC. Variable domain in full (rest from reference TRBV5-1 and TRBJ2-1): KAGVTQTPRYLIKTRGQQVTLSCSPISGHRSVSWYQQTPGQGLQFLFEYFSETQRNKGNFPGRFSGRQFSNSRSEMNVSTLELGDSALYLCASSARDLSYNEQFFGPGTRLTVL.

V is TRBV10-1 and J is TRBJ1-4; 7 nucleotides align to TRBD1. V trimming: 7 bases; J trimming: 7 bases; junction bases outside the gene matches: 6. The CDR3 spans 13 residues. The germline gives CDR1 WNHNN, CDR2 SYGVQD (reference sequence). CDR3 region: CASTGTVGEKLFF. DNA for the CDR3: TGCGCCAGCACCGGGACAGTTGGTGAAAAACTGTTTTTT.

This clone was recorded a few times. The V gene is TRBV27, the J gene TRBJ2-5, with TRBD1 matching 9 bases. Per the germline V gene, CDR1 is MNHEY and CDR2 is SMNVEV (reference sequence). CDR3 size: 15 residues. The trim removed 5 bases at V and 5 bases at J, leaving 9 bases unmatched. The CDR3 bases are TGTGCCAGCAGTAGTACAGGGGGCGAATCGGAGACCCAGTACTTC. Translating gives CASSSTGGESETQYF.

The CDR3 loop reads CAWGETSGSYNEQFF. The CDR3 DNA reads as TGTGCCTGGGGCGAGACTAGCGGGAGCTACAATGAGCAGTTCTTC. The genes are TRBV30 and TRBJ2-1; the match to TRBD2 covers 12 bases. The CDR3 runs to 15 residues. V lost 5 bases and J lost 3; bases outside the gene matches: 5. CDR1 and CDR2 from the germline V gene are GTSNPN and SVGIG (reference sequence).

V is TRBV3-1 (or the pseudogene TRBV3-2) and J is TRBJ2-5; 8 bases match TRBD1. The length of the CDR3 is 18 residues. With 2 bases clipped from V and 1 base from J, the junction kept 12 bases outside the gene matches. Germline-derived CDR1 and CDR2 are LGHDT and YNNKEL (reference sequence). The CDR3 loop is CASSQPNLAGGLQETQYF. DNA for the CDR3: TGTGCCAGCAGCCAACCCAACTTGGCAGGGGGCCTCCAAGAGACCCAGTACTTC.

The gene calls are TRBV4-1 and TRBJ2-5; 12 bases are shared with TRBD2. In germline, CDR1 is MGHRA, CDR2 YSYEKL. V trimming: 4 bases; J trimming: 5 bases; junction bases outside the gene matches: 8. The CDR3 is made up of 16 amino acids. Here the CDR3 reads CASSLRLAGERETQYF. CDR3 DNA sequence: TGCGCCAGCAGCCTACGACTAGCGGGAGAAAGGGAGACCCAGTACTTC.

The rearrangement links TRBV4-2 to TRBJ1-2; no reliable D call. Trimming shortened V by 0 bases and J by 4 bases, and 9 bases separated the two germline ends. This CDR3 is built from 14 residues. Germline V lookup: CDR1 LGHNA, CDR2 YNFKEQ. CDR3 in amino acids: CASSQDAGLYGYTF. In DNA form, the CDR3 reads TGTGCCAGCAGCCAAGATGCGGGCCTCTATGGCTACACCTTC.

CDR3 in amino acids: CASRRGGTGMNTEAFF. Written as DNA, the CDR3 is TGTGCCAGCAGGAGAGGTGGGACAGGGATGAACACTGAAGCTTTCTTT. This rearrangement joins TRBV5-4 to TRBJ1-1; 9 nucleotides agree with TRBD1. This CDR3 region has 16 residues. Germline V CDR1 and CDR2: SGHNT, YYREEE (reference sequence). Unmatched junction bases numbered 8, after V lost 5 bases and J lost 0 bases.

The rearrangement links TRBV18 to TRBJ2-3, with 9 bases lining up with TRBD1. This CDR3 has 17 amino acids. CDR1 and CDR2 from the germline V gene are KGHSH and LQKENI. Losses at the gene ends were 3 bases for V and 2 bases for J; bases not matched to a gene: 9. In DNA, the CDR3 is TGTGCCAGCTCACCCCCCCGACAGGGGGTTCTCACAGATACGCAGTATTTT. This codes for CASSPPRQGVLTDTQYF.

This clone is a singleton in its sample. The rearrangement joins TRBV6-2 or TRBV6-3 to TRBJ2-1; 12 bases match TRBD2. The CDR3 length is 16 residues. V lost 7 bases, J lost 3 bases, and 7 bases stayed unmatched. Looked up from germline, CDR1 is MNHEY and CDR2 is SVGEGT. CDR3 protein: CASTPGLAGLYNEQFF. The CDR3 DNA reads TGTGCCAGCACCCCTGGACTAGCGGGACTCTACAATGAGCAGTTCTTC.

The chain has TRBV30 and TRBJ2-1, with 8 nucleotides matching TRBD1. The CDR3 is 15 residues long. Germline-derived CDR1 and CDR2 are GTSNPN and SVGIG (reference sequence). The ends lost 2 bases at V and 7 bases at J; junction bases unmatched: 10. The CDR3: CAWSSWTGSMNEQFF. The CDR3 nucleotides read TGTGCCTGGAGTTCCTGGACAGGGAGTATGAATGAGCAGTTCTTC.

This clone came up a few times. The genes are TRBV6-1 and TRBJ2-7; 7 nucleotides align to TRBD1. Trimming at V came to 2 bases and at J to 3 bases, leaving 4 bases not matched to a gene. Germline values: CDR1 MNHNS, CDR2 SASEGT. The CDR3 spans 14 residues. This CDR3 reads CASSEWGTVYEQYF. In DNA, the CDR3 is TGTGCCAGCAGTGAATGGGGGACAGTCTACGAGCAGTACTTC.